The 18 T cell receptor beta chains below all came from one sample that was sequenced in a study of Graves' ophthalmopathy and Graves' hyperthyroidism. Researchers took RNA transcripts and amplified TCR beta CDR3 regions from them. HTBI primers were used in a first-round RT-PCR, which preceded a second-round multiplex PCR. TCRdb analysed the multiplex PCR reads with MiXCR anew, one entry per CDR3 protein. The top ten hold more than 35% of the sample, which has about 220,000 distinct CDR3 sequences, roughly 21% seen once. Sequencing was performed on peripheral blood. The source of these receptors is a woman in her fifties or sixties with Graves' ophthalmopathy.

The chain recombines TRBV6-5 with TRBJ2-7; TRBD2 matches 7 bases. CDR3 length: 15 amino acids. J lost 3 bases, V lost 0 bases, and 5 bases had no gene match. CDR1 is MNHEY and CDR2 is SVGAGI in the germline V gene. CDR3 in DNA: TGTGCCAGCAGTTACTCGAACGGCGGGAGCTACGAGCAGTACTTC. Translating it yields CASSYSNGGSYEQYF.

This clonotype was detected ten times or more. This chain connects TRBV20-1 to TRBJ2-7; perhaps TRBD1 as D (5 bases). Germline loops: CDR1 DFQATT, CDR2 SNEGSKA (reference sequence). The V and J ends lost 3 bases and 7 bases respectively, with 13 bases between them. The CDR3 consists of 12 residues. The CDR3 is CSARGRVREQYF. The CDR3 nucleotides are TGCAGTGCTAGGGGCAGGGTGAGGGAGCAGTACTTC.

This clonotype was observed at least ten times. The V gene is TRBV15, the J gene TRBJ2-2; D is unclear. Between the trimmed V and J ends, which lost 2 bases and 3 bases, there was a span of 7 bases. Germline-derived CDR1 and CDR2 are LNHNV and YYDKDF (reference sequence). The CDR3 loop spans 14 amino acids. The CDR3 reads CATSRQKDTGELFF. CDR3 nucleotides: TGTGCCACCAGCAGACAGAAGGACACCGGGGAGCTGTTTTTT.

The chain is built from TRBV19 and TRBJ1-2, with a weak D call TRBD1 (5 bases). The CDR3 consists of 13 residues. Germline CDR1 is LNHDA and CDR2 is SQIVND (reference sequence). V was pared by 3 bases and J by 7 bases, with 12 bases between. DNA of the CDR3: TGTGCCAGTAGTATTGTCGGGGGGGGTGGCTACACCTTC. Its translation: CASSIVGGGGYTF. Filled out from reference TRBV19 and TRBJ1-2, the complete variable domain reads DGGITQSPKYLFRKEGQNVTLSCEQNLNHDAMYWYRQDPGQGLRLIYYSQIVNDFQKGDIAEGYSVSREKKESFPLTVTSAQKNPTAFYLCASSIVGGGGYTFGSGTRLTVV.

Ten or more counts support this clonotype. The chain is built from TRBV12-3 or TRBV12-4 and TRBJ1-1; 11 nucleotides align to TRBD1. Trimming took 6 bases from V and 6 from J; bases not matched to a gene: 9. This CDR3 contains 15 residues. The CDR3 bases are TGTGCCAGCAGATTCTCCGGGACAGGGGGTTCTGAAGCTTTCTTT. It is translated as CASRFSGTGGSEAFF.

This clonotype came up a few times. The rearrangement joins TRBV24-1 to TRBJ2-2; D is uncertain. Germline CDR1 reads KGHDR; CDR2 reads SFDVKD. This CDR3 is built from 13 residues. Trimming shortened V by 5 bases and J by 1 base, and 4 bases separated the two germline ends. CDR3 sequence reads: CATSAGNTGELFF. The DNA of the CDR3 is TGTGCCACCAGTGCAGGGAACACCGGGGAGCTGTTTTTT.

This clonotype was recorded many times. The chain links TRBV28 to TRBJ2-7; D may correspond to TRBD1 or TRBD2 (5 bases each). This CDR3 is built from 14 residues. Germline CDR1 and CDR2: MDHEN and SYDVKM. The V and J ends lost 5 bases and 3 bases respectively, with 14 bases between them. CDR3 residues: CASSPGGGRYEQYF. CDR3 DNA: TGTGCCAGCAGTCCCGGTGGGGGTCGCTACGAGCAGTACTTC.

This clonotype appeared many times. The V call is TRBV20-1, the J call TRBJ1-3; the D is unclear. The CDR3 totals 15 residues. Germline lookup yields CDR1 DFQATT and CDR2 SNEGSKA (reference sequence). Trimming left V 1 base short and J 0 bases short, with 10 bases between. CDR3 sequence reads: CSARVSPASGNTIYF. The CDR3 region has the DNA TGCAGTGCTAGAGTTTCGCCAGCCTCTGGAAACACCATATATTTT.

This clonotype came up many times. The rearrangement uses TRBV12-3 or TRBV12-4 and TRBJ2-7; D not certain. The CDR3 length is 11 residues. V gave up 4 bases and J gave up 4 bases, with 5 bases separating them. The CDR3: CASSSEYEQYF. Written as DNA, the CDR3 is TGTGCCAGCAGTTCGGAATACGAGCAGTACTTC.

This clonotype appeared many times. V usage is TRBV6-1 and J usage is TRBJ2-2; a weak D match, TRBD2 (7 bases). The CDR3 is 13 amino acids. V was clipped by 6 bases and J by 6 bases, with 11 bases between them. The germline CDR1 and CDR2 sequences are MNHNS and SASEGT. CDR3 in DNA: TGTGCCAGCAGCGGGGGGCGAGCCGGGGAGCTGTTTTTT. This sequence encodes CASSGGRAGELFF.

This clonotype was seen repeatedly, ten times or more. V gene TRBV6-1 combines with J gene TRBJ2-2; no reliable D call. V lost 2 bases, J lost 4 bases, and 11 bases lay in between. The CDR3 totals 15 residues. Germline CDR1 MNHNS, CDR2 SASEGT. CDR3 sequence reads: CASSEYLTRTGELFF. The CDR3 region has the DNA TGTGCCAGCAGTGAATACTTGACACGCACCGGGGAGCTGTTTTTT.

The chain uses TRBV19 and TRBJ1-5; possible D gene TRBD1, 5 bases. This CDR3 is 13 amino acids long. The V end was cut by 5 bases, the J end by 5 bases, with 10 bases between. Per germline, CDR1 LNHDA and CDR2 SQIVND (reference sequence). CDR3 nucleotide sequence: TGTGCCAGTAGTTGGGGGTGGGATCAGCCCCAGCATTTT. This gives the protein CASSWGWDQPQHF.

The chain recombines TRBV6-5 with TRBJ1-1, with a weak D call TRBD1 (6 bases). The CDR3 consists of 15 residues. V lost 0 bases to trimming and J lost 6 bases, with 14 bases between them. Germline assignment: CDR1 MNHEY and CDR2 SVGAGI. The DNA of the CDR3 is TGTGCCAGCAGTTACTCGTACAGGGATCAGGCTGAAGCTTTCTTT. It translates to CASSYSYRDQAEAFF.

At least ten counts were recorded for this clonotype. The chain links TRBV5-1 to TRBJ2-2; a weak D match, TRBD2 (5 bases). CDR1 is SGHRS, CDR2 YFSETQ, per germline. V was pared by 4 bases and J by 0 bases, with 13 bases between. The CDR3 has 16 residues. The CDR3 coding sequence is TGCGCCAGCAGCCCCCGGGGAAGAGCGAACACCGGGGAGCTGTTTTTT. Its translation: CASSPRGRANTGELFF. The whole variable domain, filled in from reference TRBV5-1 and TRBJ2-2, reads KAGVTQTPRYLIKTRGQQVTLSCSPISGHRSVSWYQQTPGQGLQFLFEYFSETQRNKGNFPGRFSGRQFSNSRSEMNVSTLELGDSALYLCASSPRGRANTGELFFGEGSRLTVL.

The chain is built from TRBV6-1 and TRBJ2-5, with D possibly being TRBD1 (6 bases). CDR1 and CDR2 from the germline V gene are MNHNS and SASEGT. V lost 0 bases to trimming and J lost 5 bases, with 16 bases between them. The CDR3 contains 16 residues. The CDR3 sequence: CASSEAAGVAWETQYF. The CDR3 DNA is TGTGCCAGCAGTGAAGCGGCAGGGGTAGCGTGGGAGACCCAGTACTTC.

This clonotype was found many times. The chain uses TRBV15 and TRBJ2-7; 10 bases fit TRBD2. CDR3 length equals 15 residues. CDR1 and CDR2 from the germline V gene are LNHNV and YYDKDF (reference sequence). With 1 base clipped from V and 7 bases from J, the junction kept 7 bases outside the gene matches. CDR3 amino acids: CATSRAASGRQEQYF. The CDR3, as DNA: TGTGCCACCAGCAGAGCGGCTAGCGGGAGACAAGAGCAGTACTTC.

This chain joins TRBV30 and TRBJ2-2; 9 positions match TRBD1. The length of the CDR3 is 17 residues. Germline V gene lookup returns CDR1 GTSNPN and CDR2 SVGIG (reference sequence). The trim removed 3 bases at V and 5 bases at J, leaving 13 bases unmatched. The CDR3 loop reads CAWRVELGQGLTGELFF. DNA for the CDR3: TGTGCCTGGAGGGTTGAACTAGGACAGGGGTTAACCGGGGAGCTGTTTTTT.

The table lists this clonotype with many counts. This chain uses TRBV3-1 with TRBJ1-2, with a possible D match to TRBD1 (5 bases). CDR1 LGHDT and CDR2 YNNKEL come from the germline V gene (reference sequence). This CDR3 has 13 amino acids. Deletions cut 3 bases from V and 2 bases from J, with 7 bases between. The CDR3 DNA reads TGTGCCAGCAGCCAGCACAGGAACTATGGCTACACCTTC. This sequence encodes CASSQHRNYGYTF.